The 24 T cell receptor beta chains in this list originate from one sample, sequenced in a study of blood T cells in healthy people across ages. Primed by a sample-barcoded 5' primer and a J-beta primer mix, a second PCR proceeded for 7 to 11 cycles. TCRdb re-analysed the 5' RACE reads in MiXCR, keeping a single row per CDR3 protein. In the table there are fewer than 2,000,000 distinct CDR3 sequences, roughly 32% of which are singletons. The sequenced material came from blood. The receptors originated from a woman in her twenties or thirties in good health.

The gene calls are TRBV27 and TRBJ2-2, with D perhaps assigned TRBD1 or TRBD2 (7 bases each). Trimming removed 5 bases at V and 4 bases at J, with 17 bases between. The germline V gene encodes CDR1 MNHEY and CDR2 SMNVEV (reference sequence). The CDR3 runs to 16 residues. CDR3 sequence: CASSIQGGLSTGELFF. CDR3 coding DNA: TGTGCCAGCAGTATTCAGGGGGGGCTAAGCACCGGGGAGCTGTTTTTT.

This clonotype has a single count. The chain carries TRBV20-1 and TRBJ2-7, with 7 bases matching TRBD1. This CDR3 is built from 14 residues. Germline CDR1 reads DFQATT; CDR2 reads SNEGSKA (reference sequence). The junction had 8 bases not matched to a gene; V was cut back by 3 bases and J by 3 bases. The CDR3 is CSASRDSPYYEQYF. In DNA, the CDR3 is TGCAGTGCTAGCCGGGACAGCCCCTACTACGAGCAGTACTTC.

This clonotype was counted a few times. CDR3 sequence: CSVVTANYGYTF. CDR3 DNA sequence: TGCAGCGTTGTGACAGCTAACTATGGCTACACCTTC. The chain couples TRBV29-1 to TRBJ1-2, with a possible D match to TRBD1 (5 bases). The germline CDR1 and CDR2 sequences are SQVTM and ANQGSEA. The CDR3 totals 12 residues. Deletions cut 4 bases from V and 0 bases from J, with 6 bases between.

The rearrangement uses TRBV18 and TRBJ1-1; D call uncertain. Trimming shortened V by 2 bases and J by 2 bases, and 18 bases separated the two germline ends. The CDR3 loop spans 17 amino acids. Germline lookup yields CDR1 KGHSH and CDR2 LQKENI. CDR3 protein: CASSPTPVFNLNTEAFF. The CDR3 DNA sequence: TGTGCCAGCTCACCAACGCCGGTTTTTAATTTAAACACTGAAGCTTTCTTT.

The chain joins TRBV20-1 to TRBJ2-7, with unresolved D. This CDR3 spans 13 amino acids. V lost 6 bases and J lost 1, with 13 bases in between. Germline V gene data show CDR1 as DFQATT and CDR2 as SNEGSKA (reference sequence). This CDR3 is CSADWDVSYEQYF. As DNA, the CDR3 is TGCAGTGCCGATTGGGATGTGTCCTACGAGCAGTACTTC.

The chain recombines TRBV7-9 with TRBJ1-4; possible D gene TRBD1, 6 bases. The germline gives CDR1 SEHNR, CDR2 FQNEAQ (reference sequence). Trimming took 5 bases from V and 0 from J, leaving 13 bases between them. The CDR3 length is 16 residues. CDR3: CASSRLTGSTNEKLFF. CDR3 sequence (DNA): TGTGCCAGCAGCCGACTGACAGGTTCAACTAATGAAAAACTGTTTTTT.

This clonotype showed up just a few times. V usage is TRBV5-1 and J usage is TRBJ2-1, with TRBD1 matching over 9 bases. CDR3 length: 15 amino acids. Germline V gene sequence: CDR1 SGHRS, CDR2 YFSETQ. With 4 bases clipped from V and 7 bases from J, the junction kept 9 bases outside the gene matches. The chain's CDR3 is CASSQLGQGSNEQFF. The CDR3 bases are TGCGCCAGCAGCCAATTGGGACAGGGTAGTAATGAGCAGTTCTTC. Full variable domain (rest looked up from reference TRBV5-1 and TRBJ2-1): KAGVTQTPRYLIKTRGQQVTLSCSPISGHRSVSWYQQTPGQGLQFLFEYFSETQRNKGNFPGRFSGRQFSNSRSEMNVSTLELGDSALYLCASSQLGQGSNEQFFGPGTRLTVL.

This clonotype was seen more than once but under ten times. This chain links TRBV15 with TRBJ2-6, with D perhaps TRBD1 (6 bases). Trimming took 3 bases from V and 2 from J, leaving 8 bases between them. Germline assignment: CDR1 LNHNV and CDR2 YYDKDF (reference sequence). This CDR3 contains 15 residues. The CDR3 region is CATSSDRTGANVLTF. DNA of the CDR3: TGTGCCACCAGCAGTGACAGGACTGGGGCCAACGTCCTGACTTTC.

In this sample, this clonotype turned up many times. The chain employs TRBV29-1 and TRBJ2-3; 8 bases are a match to TRBD1. CDR3 size: 13 residues. Germline V gene sequence: CDR1 SQVTM, CDR2 ANQGSEA. V was pared by 6 bases and J by 2 bases, with 4 bases of the junction left unmatched. The CDR3 DNA is TGCAGCGTGGGGACAGGAGCCACAGATACGCAGTATTTT. Encoded protein: CSVGTGATDTQYF.

This sequence joins TRBV9 and TRBJ2-2; perhaps TRBD1 as D (8 bases). This CDR3 contains 16 residues. The germline V gene has CDR1 SGDLS and CDR2 YYNGEE. Between the trimmed V and J ends, which lost 7 bases and 4 bases, there was a span of 20 bases. The CDR3 region has the DNA TGTGCCAGCGAAGGGGGGGCAGGGGGCTCCACCGGGGAGCTGTTTTTT. Amino acid sequence: CASEGGAGGSTGELFF. The whole variable domain, remainder taken from reference TRBV9 and TRBJ2-2, is DSGVTQTPKHLITATGQRVTLRCSPRSGDLSVYWYQQSLDQGLQFLIQYYNGEERAKGNILERFSAQQFPDLHSELNLSSLELGDSALYFCASEGGAGGSTGELFFGEGSRLTVL.

The chain recombines TRBV27 with TRBJ1-4; TRBD1 is a possible D gene (5 bases). Per the germline V gene, CDR1 is MNHEY and CDR2 is SMNVEV (reference sequence). Deletions cut 6 bases from V and 5 bases from J, with 16 bases between. This CDR3 is built from 15 residues. This CDR3 is CASSSLAGDNEKLFF. The CDR3 nucleotides read TGTGCCAGCAGCTCCCTAGCGGGGGACAATGAAAAACTGTTTTTT.

The chain joins TRBV7-9 to TRBJ1-4; D remains ambiguous. CDR3 length: 15 residues. Trimming took off 0 bases at V and 2 bases at J, with 7 bases between the two ends. Germline V gene sequence: CDR1 SEHNR, CDR2 FQNEAQ (reference sequence). Here the CDR3 reads CASSLALSTNEKLFF. CDR3 in DNA: TGTGCCAGCAGCTTAGCGCTGTCCACTAATGAAAAACTGTTTTTT.

The chain recombines TRBV6-1 with TRBJ2-7; D is perhaps TRBD1 (5 bases). The CDR3 consists of 13 residues. Trimming left V 10 bases short and J 0 bases short, with 13 bases between. Germline CDR1 and CDR2: MNHNS and SASEGT. The CDR3 here is CAIMTASSYEQYF. DNA for the CDR3: TGTGCCATTATGACAGCTAGCTCCTACGAGCAGTACTTC.

This clonotype was detected a few times. V and J are TRBV27 and TRBJ2-1; D remains unclear. Looked up from germline, CDR1 is MNHEY and CDR2 is SMNVEV (reference sequence). The germline V and J ends were trimmed by 2 bases and 2 bases, with 4 bases remaining between them. The CDR3 covers 13 residues. The DNA of the CDR3 is TGTGCCAGCAGTTTACCGGCCTACAATGAGCAGTTCTTC. Encoded protein: CASSLPAYNEQFF.

CDR3 residues: CASSHQGTSDNEQFF. The CDR3 coding sequence is TGTGCCAGCAGCCACCAAGGGACCTCAGACAATGAGCAGTTCTTC. The chain combines TRBV7-9 with TRBJ2-1, with D perhaps matching TRBD1 or TRBD2 (5 bases each). The germline V and J ends were trimmed by 5 bases and 5 bases, with 16 bases remaining between them. The germline CDR1 and CDR2 sequences are SEHNR and FQNEAQ (reference sequence). CDR3 length equals 15 residues.

This clonotype was observed a few times. The V and J genes are TRBV3-1 and TRBJ2-1; 9 bases fit TRBD2. Looked up from germline, CDR1 is LGHDT and CDR2 is YNNKEL (reference sequence). The length of the CDR3 is 16 residues. After removal of 4 bases from V and 3 bases from J, the junction contained 7 bases not matched to a gene. Here the CDR3 DNA reads TGTGCCAGCAGCCCTATAATAGCGGGAGACTACAATGAGCAGTTCTTC. It yields the protein CASSPIIAGDYNEQFF.

V is TRBV24-1 and J is TRBJ2-2, with D possibly being TRBD2 (6 bases). This CDR3 comprises 14 residues. Germline loops: CDR1 KGHDR, CDR2 SFDVKD. V shed 9 bases and J shed 3 bases, with 13 bases lying between them. This CDR3 is CATGTGGYTGELFF. The CDR3 region has the DNA TGTGCCACCGGGACTGGAGGATACACCGGGGAGCTGTTTTTT.

The rearrangement uses TRBV29-1 and TRBJ1-1, with D possibly being TRBD1 (6 bases). Germline V lookup: CDR1 SQVTM, CDR2 ANQGSEA. Trimming shortened V by 1 base and J by 6 bases, and 15 bases separated the two germline ends. This CDR3 is built from 14 residues. The CDR3 DNA sequence: TGCAGCGTTGAAGGGTCCATAGGACAGCCTGAAGCTTTCTTT. Translating gives CSVEGSIGQPEAFF.

The chain combines TRBV20-1 with TRBJ2-1; D perhaps matches TRBD1 (5 bases). Trimming took 3 bases from V and 4 from J, leaving 10 bases between them. From germline, CDR1 is DFQATT and CDR2 SNEGSKA (reference sequence). This CDR3 spans 13 amino acids. CDR3 sequence reads: CSARTVRYNEQFF. The CDR3 DNA follows: TGCAGTGCTAGGACAGTGCGATACAATGAGCAGTTCTTC.

To note about this clonotype: The junction departs from germline at one end; a sequencing error may be responsible. The CDR3 nucleotides read TGCAGCGTTGAGGACCCAGGGGCCTACGAGCGGTACTTC. It translates to CSVEDPGAYERYF. The gene calls are TRBV29-1 and TRBJ2-7; possible D gene TRBD1, 6 bases. The CDR3 is 13 amino acids. Germline values: CDR1 SQVTM, CDR2 ANQGSEA.

The chain couples TRBV6-1 to TRBJ2-1; TRBD1 agrees at 9 bases. Trimming removed 8 bases from V and 0 bases from J; junction bases left unmatched: 11. Germline assignment: CDR1 MNHNS and CDR2 SASEGT. The CDR3 totals 17 residues. The CDR3 DNA reads TGTGCCAGCGGGACAGGGAACATTAAGGACTCCTACAATGAGCAGTTCTTC. Translating it yields CASGTGNIKDSYNEQFF.

This clonotype was picked up many times. The chain recombines TRBV4-1 with TRBJ2-7; TRBD2 aligns across 9 bases. The CDR3 is 16 residues long. Germline lookup yields CDR1 MGHRA and CDR2 YSYEKL. J lost 5 bases, V lost 0 bases, and 8 bases had no gene match. The DNA for the CDR3 is TGCGCCAGCAGCCAAGAGCTGCGGGGGGGCCAGGACGAGCAGTACTTC. This encodes CASSQELRGGQDEQYF.

The rearrangement links TRBV18 to TRBJ1-1; weak D call: TRBD1 (6 bases). The V end lost 5 bases, the J end lost 5 bases, and 9 bases lay between the germline ends. In germline, CDR1 is KGHSH, CDR2 LQKENI. This CDR3 comprises 12 residues. The CDR3 region has the DNA TGTGCCAGCTCATCCGGACAGACTGAAGCTTTCTTT. It is translated as CASSSGQTEAFF.

The chain recombines TRBV5-1 with TRBJ2-2; D may correspond to TRBD1 or TRBD2 (6 bases each). The V end lost 2 bases, the J end lost 7 bases, and 9 bases lay between the germline ends. CDR3 length equals 13 residues. Germline V gene sequence: CDR1 SGHRS, CDR2 YFSETQ. The CDR3 nucleotides read TGCGCCAGCAGCTTACAGGGAGGCGGGGAGCTGTTTTTT. Its protein is CASSLQGGGELFF. The full variable domain, its missing parts supplied by reference TRBV5-1 and TRBJ2-2, is KAGVTQTPRYLIKTRGQQVTLSCSPISGHRSVSWYQQTPGQGLQFLFEYFSETQRNKGNFPGRFSGRQFSNSRSEMNVSTLELGDSALYLCASSLQGGGELFFGEGSRLTVL.